These 8 T cell receptor beta chains were sequenced from one sample in a study of T cells in Graves' hyperthyroidism and ophthalmopathy. Template material for amplifying TCR beta CDR3 regions consisted of RNA transcripts. In the first-round RT-PCR of the TCR CDR3, the HTBI primer set was used. TCRdb used MiXCR to reprocess the multiplex PCR reads, holding one entry per CDR3 protein. The sample has 500,000 to 600,000 distinct CDR3 sequences, 40% to 50% seen once. The sample was peripheral blood or thyroid tissue (not recorded which). Every receptor here comes from an adult woman with Graves' disease, either hyperthyroidism or ophthalmopathy (not recorded which).

The chain joins TRBV7-9 to TRBJ2-5, with D possibly being TRBD2 (7 bases). CDR3 length equals 13 residues. Germline CDR1 reads SEHNR; CDR2 reads FQNEAQ (reference sequence). V was clipped by 4 bases and J by 7 bases, with 13 bases between them. CDR3 protein: CASSSFGGRTQYF. CDR3 bases: TGTGCCAGCAGCTCATTCGGGGGGCGGACCCAGTACTTC.

This clonotype was observed many times. This sequence joins TRBV20-1 and TRBJ2-7; 8 bases match TRBD1. Looked up from germline, CDR1 is DFQATT and CDR2 is SNEGSKA (reference sequence). The CDR3 is 17 amino acids. Trimming cost V 6 bases and J 1 base; bases outside gene matches: 17. CDR3 in DNA: TGCAGTGCCTTAGGGATGGACAGGGAAACTGCGTCCTACGAGCAGTACTTC. Its protein is CSALGMDRETASYEQYF.

The CDR3 nucleotides read TGTGCCAGCAGCAAGAGGGACAGGGCCGAGCAGTACTTC. This gives the protein CASSKRDRAEQYF. The gene calls are TRBV7-2 and TRBJ2-7; 9 bases align to TRBD1. CDR3 length equals 13 residues. The germline gives CDR1 SGHTA, CDR2 FQGNSA. V shed 5 bases and J 6 bases; nucleotides not matched to a gene: 5.

The rearrangement links TRBV7-9 to TRBJ1-2, with a possible D match to TRBD1 (5 bases). V was shortened by 3 bases and J by 6 bases, with 20 bases between the two germline ends. Germline values: CDR1 SEHNR, CDR2 FQNEAQ (reference sequence). The CDR3 is 16 residues long. The CDR3 DNA reads TGTGCCAGCAGCTTCGAGGGGAGCTTAACCACCCATGGCTACACCTTC. Translation gives CASSFEGSLTTHGYTF.

This clonotype has a count of ten or more. The chain is built from TRBV5-1 and TRBJ2-7; 10 nucleotides agree with TRBD2. J was trimmed by 4 bases and V by 3 bases; bases with no gene match: 4. The CDR3 loop spans 14 amino acids. Per germline, CDR1 SGHRS and CDR2 YFSETQ. CDR3 in DNA: TGCGCCAGCAGCTCAGCGGGAGGGCCGTACGAGCAGTACTTC. Translating it yields CASSSAGGPYEQYF.

As to this clonotype: One junction end disagrees with the germline gene, perhaps due to a read error. The chain is built from TRBV5-1 and TRBJ2-5; maybe TRBD2 (5 bases). CDR1 is SGHRS and CDR2 is YFSETQ in the germline V gene. The length of the CDR3 is 13 residues. The CDR3 DNA reads as TGTGCCAGCAGTCTAGCCATCCAAGAGACCCAGTACTTC. Translating it yields CASSLAIQETQYF.

This clonotype was recorded many times. CDR3: CASSEDGAVGETQYF. CDR3 coding DNA: TGTGCCAGCAGTGAAGATGGGGCAGTCGGGGAGACCCAGTACTTC. V and J are TRBV2 and TRBJ2-5; D perhaps matches TRBD1 (5 bases). V lost 1 base and J lost 5, with 14 bases in between. CDR3 length: 15 amino acids. Germline loops: CDR1 SNHLY, CDR2 FYNNEI.

This clonotype was detected ten times or more. At one boundary the junction diverges from the germline segment, which might be a read error. The chain recombines TRBV7-7 with TRBJ1-3; no firm D call. The CDR3 extends over 14 amino acids. Germline V CDR1 and CDR2: SSHAT, FNYEAQ (reference sequence). The CDR3 spells CASSRGLRGNTIYF. The DNA for the CDR3 is TGTGCTAGCAGCCGCGGGCTGAGGGGAAACACCATATATTTT.